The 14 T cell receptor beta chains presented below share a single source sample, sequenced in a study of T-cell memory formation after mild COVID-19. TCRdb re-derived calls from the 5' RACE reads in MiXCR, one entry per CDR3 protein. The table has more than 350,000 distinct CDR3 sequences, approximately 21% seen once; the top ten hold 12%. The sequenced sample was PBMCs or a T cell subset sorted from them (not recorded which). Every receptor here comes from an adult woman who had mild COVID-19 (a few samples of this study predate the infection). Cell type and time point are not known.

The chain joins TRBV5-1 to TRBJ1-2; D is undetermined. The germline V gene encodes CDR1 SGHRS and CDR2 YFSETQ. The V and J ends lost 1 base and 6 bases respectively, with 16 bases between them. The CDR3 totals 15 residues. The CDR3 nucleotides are TGCGCCAGCAGCTTGACCCTAGTCGGACGGGATGGCTACACCTTC. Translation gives CASSLTLVGRDGYTF.

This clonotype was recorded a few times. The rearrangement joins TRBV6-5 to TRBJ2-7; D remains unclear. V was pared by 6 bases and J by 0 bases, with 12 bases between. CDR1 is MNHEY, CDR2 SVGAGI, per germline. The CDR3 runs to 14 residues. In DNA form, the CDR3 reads TGTGCCAGCAGCCCCGACAAGCCCTCCTACGAGCAGTACTTC. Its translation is CASSPDKPSYEQYF.

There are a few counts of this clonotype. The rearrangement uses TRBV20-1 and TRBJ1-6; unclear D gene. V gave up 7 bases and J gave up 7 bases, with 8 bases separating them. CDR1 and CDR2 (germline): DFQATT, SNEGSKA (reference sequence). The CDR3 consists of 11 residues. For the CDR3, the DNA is TGCAGTGTTTTGGGGAATTCACCCCTCCACTTT. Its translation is CSVLGNSPLHF.

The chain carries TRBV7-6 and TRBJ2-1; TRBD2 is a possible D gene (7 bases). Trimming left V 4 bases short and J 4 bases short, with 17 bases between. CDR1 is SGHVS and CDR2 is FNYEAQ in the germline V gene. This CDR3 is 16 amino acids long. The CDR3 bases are TGTGCCAGCAGCTCAGCGACAGGACTAGATTACAATGAGCAGTTCTTC. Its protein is CASSSATGLDYNEQFF. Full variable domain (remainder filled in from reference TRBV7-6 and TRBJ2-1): GAGVSQSPRYKVTKRGQDVALRCDPISGHVSLYWYRQALGQGPEFLTYFNYEAQQDKSGLPNDRFSAERPEGSISTLTIQRTEQRDSAMYRCASSSATGLDYNEQFFGPGTRLTVL.

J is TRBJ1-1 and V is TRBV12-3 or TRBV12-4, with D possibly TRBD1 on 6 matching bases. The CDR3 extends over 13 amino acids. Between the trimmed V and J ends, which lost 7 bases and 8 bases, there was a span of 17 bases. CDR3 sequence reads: CASIPSGGAEAFF. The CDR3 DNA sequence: TGTGCCAGCATTCCATCGGGGGGGGCCGAAGCTTTCTTT.

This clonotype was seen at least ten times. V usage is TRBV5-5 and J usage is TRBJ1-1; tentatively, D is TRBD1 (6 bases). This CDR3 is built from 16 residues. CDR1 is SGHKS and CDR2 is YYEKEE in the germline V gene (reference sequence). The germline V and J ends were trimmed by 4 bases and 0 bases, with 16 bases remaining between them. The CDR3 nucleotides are TGTGCCAGCAGCCCCGGGGGGCGTCATATGAACACTGAAGCTTTCTTT. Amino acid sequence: CASSPGGRHMNTEAFF.

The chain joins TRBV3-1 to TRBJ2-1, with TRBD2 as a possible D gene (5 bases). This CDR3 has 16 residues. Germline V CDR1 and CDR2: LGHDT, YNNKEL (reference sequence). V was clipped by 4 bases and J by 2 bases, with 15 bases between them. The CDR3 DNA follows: TGTGCCAGCAGCCCAGCCGGGCCGGGGACCTACAATGAGCAGTTCTTC. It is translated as CASSPAGPGTYNEQFF.

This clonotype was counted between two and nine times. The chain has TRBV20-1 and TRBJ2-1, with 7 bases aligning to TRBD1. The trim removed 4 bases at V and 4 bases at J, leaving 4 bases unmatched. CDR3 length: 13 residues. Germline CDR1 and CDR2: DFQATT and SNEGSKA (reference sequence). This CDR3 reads CSATPGQYNEQFF. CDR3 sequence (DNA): TGCAGTGCTACCCCGGGACAGTACAATGAGCAGTTCTTC.

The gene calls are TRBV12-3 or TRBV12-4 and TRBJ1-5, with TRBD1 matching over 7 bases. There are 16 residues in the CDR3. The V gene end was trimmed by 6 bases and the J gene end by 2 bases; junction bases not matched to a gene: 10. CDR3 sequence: CASRATGVAGNQPQHF. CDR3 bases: TGTGCCAGCAGGGCTACAGGGGTGGCGGGCAATCAGCCCCAGCATTTT.

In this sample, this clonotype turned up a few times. In nucleotides, the CDR3 is TGTGCCAGTCATAAGGCCTCGGGATTCTATGGCTACACCTTC. This gives the protein CASHKASGFYGYTF. The chain carries TRBV7-9 and TRBJ1-2, with D uncertain. CDR1 and CDR2 from the germline V gene are SEHNR and FQNEAQ (reference sequence). V was clipped by 9 bases and J by 4 bases, with 18 bases between them. The CDR3 runs to 14 residues.

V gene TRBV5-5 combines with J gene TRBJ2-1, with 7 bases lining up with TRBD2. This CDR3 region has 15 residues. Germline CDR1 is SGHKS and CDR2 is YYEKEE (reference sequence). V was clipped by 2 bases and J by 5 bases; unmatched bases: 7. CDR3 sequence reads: CASSFLHRGDNEQFF. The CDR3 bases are TGTGCCAGCAGCTTTCTCCACCGGGGGGACAATGAGCAGTTCTTC. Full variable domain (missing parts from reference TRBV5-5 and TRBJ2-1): DAGVTQSPTHLIKTRGQQVTLRCSPISGHKSVSWYQQVLGQGPQFIFQYYEKEERGRGNFPDRFSARQFPNYSSELNVNALLLGDSALYLCASSFLHRGDNEQFFGPGTRLTVL.

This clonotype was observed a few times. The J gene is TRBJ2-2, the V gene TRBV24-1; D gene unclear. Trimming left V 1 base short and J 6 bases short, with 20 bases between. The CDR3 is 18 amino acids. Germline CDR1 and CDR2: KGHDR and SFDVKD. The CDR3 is CATSDFMSGQAIAGELFF. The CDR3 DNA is TGTGCCACCAGTGATTTTATGAGTGGGCAGGCCATCGCCGGGGAGCTGTTTTTT.

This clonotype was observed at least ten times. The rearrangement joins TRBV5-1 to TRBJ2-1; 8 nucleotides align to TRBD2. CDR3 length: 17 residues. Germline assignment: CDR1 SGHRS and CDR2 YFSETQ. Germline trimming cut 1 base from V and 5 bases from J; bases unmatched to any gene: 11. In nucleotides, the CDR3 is TGCGCCAGCAGCTTGCTCCATTGGTCGGGAGGGGACAATGAGCAGTTCTTC. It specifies CASSLLHWSGGDNEQFF.

CDR3 sequence: CASSFQGYYGYTF. The CDR3 DNA sequence: TGTGCCAGCAGCTTTCAGGGCTACTATGGCTACACCTTC. The V gene is TRBV7-3, the J gene TRBJ1-2; a possible D gene is TRBD1 (5 bases). Germline V lookup: CDR1 SGHTA, CDR2 FQGTGA. CDR3 length: 13 residues. V lost 3 bases, J lost 3 bases, and 8 bases lay in between.